This T cell receptor (beta chain) was identified during a study of CD8+ T cells in alopecia areata. Study background: The protocol delivered tofacitinib for 6 to 18 months, then withdrew it for 6 months. Study-wide results and limits: Scalp specimens additionally yield sequences from normal skin's resident alphabeta T cells. For patients receiving tofacitinib, scalp clonality and expanded CD8+ clones among the top 100 significantly decreased.

Treatment indicated: oral pan-JAK inhibitor, 5-10 mg twice daily. Sequencing templates came from extracted RNA that was reverse transcribed into cDNA. Sequencing was performed with immunoSEQ multiplex PCR; in TCRdb, only in-frame clones are kept and a portion is missing. Of 190,000 or so clones listed, around 60% are singletons. The CDR3 loop spans 14 amino acids. Between the trimmed V and J ends, which lost 1 base and 2 bases, there was a span of 8 bases. Germline assignment: CDR1 PRHDT and CDR2 FYEKMQ (reference sequence). In the case of this clone: Its antigen is currently unknown.

Sequenced material: CD8+ T cells sorted from blood, taken at week 24, from a patient treated with tofacitinib. The receptor comes from a human donor with alopecia areata. V is TRBV13 and J is TRBJ2-5; D not certain. CDR3 in DNA: TGTGCCAGCAGCTTAGACGTGAATCAAGAGACCCAGTACTTC. This translates into CASSLDVNQETQYF.